What follows are 26 T cell receptor beta chains derived from one specimen sequenced in a study of blood T cell repertoires in COVID-19. Sequencing was performed with immunoSEQ multiplex PCR; in TCRdb, only in-frame clones are kept and a portion is missing. The sample lists over 150,000 clones, 85% to 90% occurring once. Source material: peripheral blood. Receptors originate from a woman in her 70s with COVID-19, enrolled during active disease.

Here the CDR3 DNA reads TGCGCCAGCAGCTCCGGGACAGGGGCTGGGGCCAACGTCCTGACTTTC. Its translation: CASSSGTGAGANVLTF. The genes are TRBV5-1 and TRBJ2-6; 10 bases line up with TRBD1. This CDR3 spans 16 amino acids. Germline CDR1 and CDR2: SGHRS and YFSETQ. V was pared by 3 bases and J by 2 bases, with 2 bases of the junction left unmatched.

V gene TRBV5-1 combines with J gene TRBJ2-2; 7 bases are shared with TRBD1. The CDR3 has 15 amino acids. V shed 0 bases, J shed 5 bases, and the junction held 4 bases outside the gene matches. The germline V gene encodes CDR1 SGHRS and CDR2 YFSETQ. CDR3: CASSLEGGRTGELFF. The CDR3 nucleotides read TGCGCCAGCAGCTTGGAAGGGGGCAGGACCGGGGAGCTGTTTTTT.

V is TRBV18 and J is TRBJ2-1; maybe TRBD2 (6 bases). The V end was cut by 5 bases, the J end by 9 bases, with 8 bases between. The CDR3 runs to 11 residues. Germline CDR1 KGHSH, CDR2 LQKENI. CDR3 in amino acids: CASSGTGEQFF. The CDR3 DNA is TGTGCCAGCTCAGGGACTGGTGAGCAGTTCTTC.

The chain couples TRBV7-9 to TRBJ2-1; D gene ambiguous. This CDR3 comprises 13 residues. CDR1 SEHNR and CDR2 FQNEAQ come from the germline V gene (reference sequence). The germline V and J ends were trimmed by 5 bases and 4 bases, with 9 bases remaining between them. In DNA, the CDR3 is TGTGCCAGCAGCCTTGACGGGTACAATGAGCAGTTCTTC. Translated: CASSLDGYNEQFF.

The chain employs TRBV12-3 or TRBV12-4 and TRBJ2-7, with TRBD1 identical over 7 bases. Trimming at V came to 5 bases and at J to 0 bases, leaving 1 base not matched to a gene. This CDR3 has 13 residues. CDR3 sequence: CASSRDSSYEQYF. The CDR3 DNA reads TGTGCCAGCAGTAGGGACAGCTCCTACGAGCAGTACTTC.

The CDR3 sequence: CASSSRQGATNEKLFF. CDR3 sequence (DNA): TGTGCCAGCAGTTCCCGACAGGGAGCAACTAATGAAAAACTGTTTTTT. This sequence joins TRBV28 and TRBJ1-4; 7 bases line up with TRBD1. This CDR3 spans 16 amino acids. CDR1 and CDR2 (germline): MDHEN, SYDVKM. V was pared by 4 bases and J by 0 bases, with 5 bases of the junction left unmatched.

The chain carries TRBV19 and TRBJ1-4; no clear D. Germline V CDR1 and CDR2: LNHDA, SQIVND (reference sequence). The CDR3 is 14 amino acids. With 1 base removed from V and 7 bases from J, the gap between germline ends came to 10 bases. In DNA, the CDR3 is TGTGCCAGTAGTATAGGTCGACACTCTGAAAAACTGTTTTTT. Amino acids: CASSIGRHSEKLFF.

J is TRBJ2-7 and V is TRBV7-2; TRBD1 might be the D (8 bases). V was pared by 6 bases and J by 2 bases, with 20 bases between. CDR1 SGHTA and CDR2 FQGNSA come from the germline V gene. This CDR3 contains 16 residues. CDR3 sequence (DNA): TGTGCCAGCAGTATAGGGCGGGGGACAGGTACCTACGAGCAGTACTTC. Translated: CASSIGRGTGTYEQYF.

This chain connects TRBV6-2 or TRBV6-3 to TRBJ1-1; D unclear. Trimming left V 1 base short and J 1 base short, with 4 bases between. This CDR3 is built from 13 residues. The germline CDR1 and CDR2 sequences are MNHEY and SVGEGT. CDR3 sequence (DNA): TGTGCCAGCAGTTACTTACAGAACACTGAAGCTTTCTTT. Protein product: CASSYLQNTEAFF.

The chain carries TRBV6-2 or TRBV6-3 and TRBJ2-2; weak D call: TRBD1 (5 bases). The CDR3 sequence is 13 residues long. The V end was cut by 4 bases, the J end by 8 bases, with 11 bases between. In germline, CDR1 is MNHEY, CDR2 SVGEGT. The CDR3 is CASSFLGAGELFF. CDR3 nucleotides: TGTGCCAGCAGTTTTCTAGGGGCGGGGGAGCTGTTTTTT.

The chain couples TRBV6-2 or TRBV6-3 to TRBJ1-2; 10 bases agree with TRBD1. The V gene's germline CDR1 is MNHEY and CDR2 SVGEGT. V lost 5 bases to trimming and J lost 10 bases; unmatched junction nucleotides: 1. The CDR3 contains 11 residues. CDR3 DNA: TGTGCCAGCAGTCGACAGGGGGCCTACACCTTC. The encoded protein is CASSRQGAYTF.

A few counts support this clone. The chain joins TRBV30 to TRBJ1-4; D unclear. Trimming stripped 4 bases from V and 3 bases from J, with 12 bases between. The CDR3 has 14 amino acids. Per germline, CDR1 GTSNPN and CDR2 SVGIG (reference sequence). The CDR3 loop reads CAWNPGIANEKLFF. The DNA for the CDR3 is TGTGCCTGGAATCCGGGGATTGCTAATGAAAAACTGTTTTTT.

V gene TRBV15 combines with J gene TRBJ2-2; D is ambiguous. CDR3 length: 16 amino acids. Germline V CDR1 and CDR2: LNHNV, YYDKDF (reference sequence). Trimming pared 0 bases from V and 5 bases from J, leaving 13 bases between. For the CDR3, the DNA is TGTGCCACCAGCAGAGATCGGTCCATGCTGACCGGGGAGCTGTTTTTT. Protein: CATSRDRSMLTGELFF.

The rearrangement uses TRBV7-8 and TRBJ2-6, with D perhaps TRBD1 (5 bases). The V gene's germline CDR1 is SGHVS and CDR2 FQNEAQ. This CDR3 has 19 amino acids. V lost 2 bases, J lost 1 base, and 18 bases lay in between. The CDR3: CASSLPRVFQKSGANVLTF. CDR3 bases: TGTGCCAGCAGCTTACCCAGGGTGTTCCAAAAATCTGGGGCCAACGTCCTGACTTTC.

V is TRBV7-9 and J is TRBJ1-2; 12 bases are a match to TRBD1. CDR3 length: 17 residues. V lost 8 bases, J lost 5 bases, and 15 bases stayed unmatched. Germline values: CDR1 SEHNR, CDR2 FQNEAQ (reference sequence). The CDR3 here is CASGSSGQGASSYGYTF. In DNA form, the CDR3 reads TGTGCCAGCGGCTCATCGGGACAGGGGGCTTCTAGTTATGGCTACACCTTC.

V usage is TRBV28 and J usage is TRBJ1-1; D is ambiguous. V lost 11 bases and J 4 bases, leaving 11 bases between the germline ends. The CDR3 totals 11 residues. Looked up from germline, CDR1 is MDHEN and CDR2 is SYDVKM. This CDR3 reads CAAYRGTEAFF. The CDR3 bases are TGTGCCGCCTACCGGGGCACTGAAGCTTTCTTT.

The chain uses TRBV5-8 and TRBJ1-2; D unclear. The CDR3 has 13 residues. Germline V gives CDR1 SGHTS, CDR2 YDEGEE. Deletions cut 0 bases from V and 4 bases from J, with 7 bases between. For the CDR3, the DNA is TGTGCCAGCAGCTTGGCAGGTACCTATGGCTACACCTTC. It is translated as CASSLAGTYGYTF. Variable domain in full (rest from reference TRBV5-8 and TRBJ1-2): EAGVTQSPTHLIKTRGQQATLRCSPISGHTSVYWYQQALGLGLQFLLWYDEGEERNRGNFPPRFSGRQFPNYSSELNVNALELEDSALYLCASSLAGTYGYTFGSGTRLTVV.

The rearrangement links TRBV2 to TRBJ1-1; TRBD1 matches at 7 bases. With 6 bases clipped from V and 4 bases from J, the junction kept 17 bases outside the gene matches. The CDR3 consists of 17 residues. Germline lookup yields CDR1 SNHLY and CDR2 FYNNEI. CDR3 protein: CASRANRGATRGTEAFF. CDR3 nucleotide sequence: TGTGCCAGCAGAGCGAACAGGGGCGCTACGAGAGGCACTGAAGCTTTCTTT.

This clone was observed a few times. V and J are TRBV18 and TRBJ1-3, with D possibly matching TRBD1 (6 bases). The V and J ends lost 2 bases and 2 bases respectively, with 10 bases between them. This CDR3 is built from 15 residues. CDR1 is KGHSH, CDR2 LQKENI, per germline. CDR3 sequence reads: CASSPRTATGNTIYF. In nucleotides, the CDR3 is TGTGCCAGCTCACCAAGGACAGCTACTGGAAACACCATATATTTT.

The gene calls are TRBV18 and TRBJ1-2; D is ambiguous. V was trimmed by 0 bases and J by 2 bases, leaving 4 bases between them. There are 13 residues in the CDR3. Germline CDR1 KGHSH, CDR2 LQKENI. CDR3 DNA: TGTGCCAGCTCACCACCACAGAACTATGGCTACACCTTC. Residues: CASSPPQNYGYTF. The full variable domain, its missing parts supplied by reference TRBV18 and TRBJ1-2, is NAGVMQNPRHLVRRRGQEARLRCSPMKGHSHVYWYRQLPEEGLKFMVYLQKENIIDESGMPKERFSAEFPKEGPSILRIQQVVRGDSAAYFCASSPPQNYGYTFGSGTRLTVV.

This sequence joins TRBV19 and TRBJ1-5; tentative D call: TRBD1 (6 bases). CDR1 is LNHDA and CDR2 is SQIVND in the germline V gene (reference sequence). The CDR3 contains 16 residues. Trimming pared 5 bases from V and 5 bases from J, leaving 19 bases between. CDR3 in amino acids: CASSFQQGWQYQPQHF. CDR3 DNA sequence: TGTGCCAGTAGTTTTCAACAGGGTTGGCAATATCAGCCCCAGCATTTT.

This clone was observed a single time. The chain links TRBV28 to TRBJ2-1, with D maybe TRBD1 (6 bases). This CDR3 contains 14 residues. In germline, CDR1 is MDHEN, CDR2 SYDVKM. The ends were cut back, 6 bases at V and 7 bases at J, with 16 bases in the middle. DNA for the CDR3: TGTGCCAGCAGGATGACAGGTTCCTGGAATGAGCAGTTCTTC. As protein: CASRMTGSWNEQFF.

V gene TRBV12-5 combines with J gene TRBJ2-3; D possibly corresponds to TRBD1 (5 bases). The CDR3 is made up of 17 amino acids. The V end was cut by 6 bases, the J end by 0 bases, with 19 bases between. Per germline, CDR1 LGHNT and CDR2 FRNRAP. The CDR3 DNA sequence: TGTGCTAGTGGAAAATCCCCAGGGTACTCTAGCACAGATACGCAGTATTTT. Amino acid sequence: CASGKSPGYSSTDTQYF.

CDR3 DNA sequence: TGTGCCAGCTCACCACAGGAAAAGTCAGGGCCTAACTATGGCTACACCTTC. Encoded protein: CASSPQEKSGPNYGYTF. This chain connects TRBV18 to TRBJ1-2, with TRBD1 as a possible D gene (5 bases). V was clipped by 1 base and J by 0 bases, with 15 bases between them. This CDR3 is 17 amino acids long. Germline V gene data show CDR1 as KGHSH and CDR2 as LQKENI.

This chain connects TRBV6-5 to TRBJ1-3, with TRBD1 matching 7 bases. V shed 6 bases and J 12 bases; nucleotides not matched to a gene: 8. The CDR3 extends over 12 amino acids. Germline loops: CDR1 MNHEY, CDR2 SVGAGI. The CDR3 spells CASRKDRIDIYF. The CDR3 DNA follows: TGTGCCAGCAGGAAGGACAGGATTGACATATATTTT.

The chain employs TRBV19 and TRBJ2-7; 9 nucleotides line up with TRBD1. Germline V gene sequence: CDR1 LNHDA, CDR2 SQIVND (reference sequence). The CDR3 has 14 residues. The V gene end was trimmed by 3 bases and the J gene end by 6 bases; junction bases not matched to a gene: 6. The CDR3 here is CASSIRTGDGEQYF. CDR3 in DNA: TGTGCCAGTAGTATCCGGACAGGGGACGGCGAGCAGTACTTC.